This T cell receptor beta chain was sequenced in a study of cytomegalovirus exposure and HLA in healthy donors. The V gene's germline CDR1 is KGHSH and CDR2 LQKENI. The V end lost 4 bases, the J end lost 2 bases, and 14 bases lay between the germline ends. There are 15 residues in the CDR3. Details on this clone: Its antigen remains unidentified.

The primer mix had 60 Vbeta and 13 Jbeta primers. Repertoires were generated with immunoSEQ multiplex PCR, while TCRdb's copy carries only in-frame clones and drops some. In the table there are about 67,000 clones, over 70% of which are singletons. Study results and caveats: The authors excluded some V segments, including TRBV6-2 and TRBV6-3, as indistinguishable. Usually a TCR sequence was rare, but some public TCRs were found in many donors.

What was sequenced was PBMCs. The clonotype was recovered from a man aged 60 to 69 in good health and CMV-seropositive. The genes are TRBV18 and TRBJ1-1; weak D call: TRBD1 (5 bases). As DNA, the CDR3 is TGTGCCAGCTCACAGTTCTATGGGGCCAACACTGAAGCTTTCTTT. This sequence encodes CASSQFYGANTEAFF. The entire variable domain, with the rest obtained from reference TRBV18 and TRBJ1-1, is as follows: NAGVMQNPRHLVRRRGQEARLRCSPMKGHSHVYWYRQLPEEGLKFMVYLQKENIIDESGMPKERFSAEFPKEGPSILRIQQVVRGDSAAYFCASSQFYGANTEAFFGQGTRLTVV.